This T cell receptor beta chain was sequenced for a study of blood T cell repertoires in COVID-19. Study summary: COVID-19 samples, acute and convalescent, were from the United States, Italy and Spain. The analysed material was cDNA or gDNA that came from T cells, B-cell-depleted T cells, or PBMCs.

In the original processing: Reference gene primer amplification gave nucleated cell count estimates. Using immunoSEQ multiplex PCR, the repertoire was profiled, and TCRdb retains in-frame clones only, with some absent. The DNA gave D and trimming, while V, J and clone size come from that table. In the table there are nearly 200,000 clones, about 80% of which are singletons. V was pared by 10 bases and J by 3 bases, with 12 bases between. The CDR3 extends over 12 amino acids. The germline V gene has CDR1 MDHEN and CDR2 SYDVKM. Sequencing used peripheral blood. The receptor was isolated from a human donor with acute or convalescent COVID-19. The donor label of this sample is uncertain. The chain links TRBV28 to TRBJ1-1; the D is unclear. CDR3 DNA: TGTGCCACCGATGAACGGGACACTGAAGCTTTCTTT. Translated, it gives CATDERDTEAFF.